What follows describes a single TCR beta chain. This clonotype came up many times. The clone's antigen remains unknown. Nothing much larger sits one base from this clone, and base qualities are not available. The data are from a study of T-cell memory formation after mild COVID-19 (dated by TCRdb to 2020 to 2022). Regarding the study in general: TCR sequence clusters from the two donors were found to be largely donor specific. In two donors, T-cell clones that expanded and contracted after mild COVID-19 were followed by sequencing TCRalpha and TCRbeta repertoires longitudinally. The cohort was made up of two young adult volunteers, one female and one male, who were previously healthy.

Overall study outcomes, separate from this receptor: Only two mild cases were covered in the study, and larger cohorts including severe cases with pre-infection samples were considered necessary. From day 15 to 85, contracting clones showed balanced CD4/CD8 phenotypes, whereas a second wave of clones that expanded from day 15 to 37 leaned towards CD4+. Some responding clones were detected in pre-infection memory, which suggested that pre-existing cross-reactive memory T cells had joined the SARS-CoV-2 response. The second-wave clones that peaked on day 37 were not confirmed to be SARS-CoV-2 specific. Contracting CD4+ clones were found mainly in CM and EM memory subsets, while CD8+ clones were enriched in EMRA.

V loses 2 bases of germline sequence and J loses 3 bases, and the interval between the two ends is 10 bases. The CDR3 contains 14 residues, cysteine and phenylalanine counted. The CDR3 DNA has 42 bases and is translated from base 1. CDR1 MNHEY and CDR2 SVGAGI were looked up in the germline V gene. PBMCs were isolated by Ficoll-Paque density gradient centrifugation. TCRdb names Illumina NovaSeq 6000 as the instrument used. Using 5'RACE with constant-segment primers, TCRalpha and TCRbeta cDNA libraries were constructed, with sample barcodes and unique molecular identifiers added in the process. Trizol reagent was used to extract RNA from every sample. The libraries were amplified in two PCR steps, and the second step added a second sample barcode and Illumina TruSeq adapters. Sequencing of libraries was performed on an Illumina NovaSeq with 2 x 150 bp paired-end reads. The study's processing was this. With migec v1.2.7, reads were demultiplexed and then collapsed into UMI-guided consensus sequences. With mixcr v2.1.11, UMI consensuses were aligned to TRA and TRB V and J templates and assembled into clonotypes. Clonotypes were classified as expanded or contracted when called significant by both edgeR and NoisET, with noise models trained on biological replicates. For edgeR calls, the thresholds were a false discovery rate-adjusted p below 0.01 and a log2 fold-change of 1. As an exploratory analysis of dynamics, PCA with hierarchical clustering was applied to max-normalized trajectories of the 1000 most abundant clonotypes. The CD4 or CD8 phenotype of responding clones was assigned using the separately sequenced CD4+ and CD8+ repertoires. The public reads were reanalyzed by TCRdb: fastp trimming at Q25, MiXCR alignment, in-frame beta chains only. Each entry is one CDR3 protein sequence, shown with its most common DNA and genes. These V and J calls rely on TCRdb rather than the paper's analysis. This sample gives about 290,000 distinct CDR3 sequences in total; more than 15% of them show up just once. In total, the top ten clones hold 22% of the sample.

The sequence derives from a man between 18 and 35 years old who had mild COVID-19 (a few samples of this study predate the infection). The sample titles of this study are shuffled in the database, so cell type and time point are left out; the donor was told from shared clones. The chain was built from TRBV6-5 and TRBJ1-2, with no confidently assigned D gene. Sequenced: PBMCs or a T cell subset sorted from them (not recorded which). The DNA sequence is as follows: TGTGCCAGCAGTTACAGGGTAACTGACTATGGCTACACCTTC. It translates as CASSYRVTDYGYTF.